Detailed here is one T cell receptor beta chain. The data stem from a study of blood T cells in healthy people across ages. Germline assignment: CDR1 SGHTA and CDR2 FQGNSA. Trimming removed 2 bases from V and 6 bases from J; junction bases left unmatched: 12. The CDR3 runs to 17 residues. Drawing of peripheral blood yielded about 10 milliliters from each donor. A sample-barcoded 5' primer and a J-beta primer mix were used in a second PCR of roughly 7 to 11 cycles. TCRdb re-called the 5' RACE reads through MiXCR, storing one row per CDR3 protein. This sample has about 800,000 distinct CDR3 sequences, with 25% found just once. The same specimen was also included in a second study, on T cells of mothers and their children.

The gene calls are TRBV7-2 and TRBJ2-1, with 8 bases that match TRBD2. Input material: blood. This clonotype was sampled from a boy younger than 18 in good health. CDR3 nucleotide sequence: TGTGCCAGCAGCTTAAAGGGTGGGGCTAGCGGGCGCAATGAGCAGTTCTTC. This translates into CASSLKGGASGRNEQFF.